Below are 19 T cell receptor beta chains sequenced from a single sample in a study of PD-1 blockade in classical Hodgkin lymphoma. Data came from immunoSEQ multiplex PCR; TCRdb stores just in-frame clones and leaves some out. The sample includes tens of thousands of clones, about 78% seen only once; the top ten take 20% to 25%. Relapse was seen in all patients after autologous stem cell transplantation, and brentuximab vedotin exposure was variable. Specimen: peripheral blood mononuclear cells (PBMCs), collected before the second cycle of nivolumab. All receptors come from a human donor with classical Hodgkin lymphoma.

This clone was observed a single time. The chain recombines TRBV11-3 with TRBJ2-5; D remains unclear. The CDR3 spans 13 residues. Trimming left V 0 bases short and J 2 bases short, with 4 bases between. Germline CDR1 SGHNT, CDR2 YENEEA. CDR3 coding DNA: TGTGCCAGCAGCTTAGAAGGGCAAGAGACCCAGTACTTC. Its translation is CASSLEGQETQYF.

This rearrangement joins TRBV2 to TRBJ1-1; no clear D gene. The CDR3 runs 15 residues. Germline CDR1 SNHLY, CDR2 FYNNEI. The V and J ends lost 3 bases and 2 bases respectively, with 13 bases between them. CDR3 region: CASSEIQPTNTEAFF. The CDR3 DNA is TGTGCCAGCAGTGAGATACAGCCCACAAACACTGAAGCTTTCTTT.

The gene calls are TRBV10-2 and TRBJ2-7, with unresolved D. The CDR3 is 15 amino acids. Trimming shortened V by 3 bases and J by 1 base, and 13 bases separated the two germline ends. Germline CDR1 reads WSHSY; CDR2 reads SAAADI. The CDR3, as DNA: TGCGCCAGCAGTGACTCCTTGCTCGGGTCCTACGAGCAGTACTTC. This codes for CASSDSLLGSYEQYF.

The chain uses TRBV6-5 and TRBJ2-2; TRBD1 matches at 10 bases. The J segment lost 7 bases and the V segment lost 6 bases, leaving 5 bases of the junction unmatched. The length of the CDR3 is 14 residues. Germline lookup yields CDR1 MNHEY and CDR2 SVGAGI. The CDR3 region has the DNA TGTGCCAGCAGCTGGACAGGGGGTGGCGGGGAGCTGTTTTTT. Translating it yields CASSWTGGGGELFF.

The CDR3 loop is CASSPRVAGTDTQYF. The CDR3 bases are TGTGCCAGCAGCCCCCGGGTAGCCGGCACAGATACGCAGTATTTT. J is TRBJ2-3 and V is TRBV7-9; D gene uncertain. Germline-derived CDR1 and CDR2 are SEHNR and FQNEAQ (reference sequence). The length of the CDR3 is 15 residues. The V and J ends lost 5 bases and 1 base respectively, with 13 bases between them.

The V gene is TRBV7-9, the J gene TRBJ1-1; 9 nucleotides align to TRBD1. After removal of 5 bases from V and 1 base from J, the junction contained 8 bases not matched to a gene. The germline V gene encodes CDR1 SEHNR and CDR2 FQNEAQ (reference sequence). This CDR3 comprises 16 residues. The CDR3 bases are TGTGCCAGCAGCCTTAGACAGGGGGTATCGAACACTGAAGCTTTCTTT. It yields the protein CASSLRQGVSNTEAFF.

The rearrangement links TRBV30 to TRBJ1-1, with a tentative D call TRBD1 (5 bases). Germline CDR1 GTSNPN, CDR2 SVGIG (reference sequence). This CDR3 spans 12 amino acids. V dropped 0 bases and J dropped 6 bases, with 8 bases sitting between them. CDR3 bases: TGTGCCTGGAGTGTGGGGGGTCCTGAAGCTTTCTTT. It yields the protein CAWSVGGPEAFF. Variable domain in full (rest from reference TRBV30 and TRBJ1-1): SQTIHQWPATLVQPVGSPLSLECTVEGTSNPNLYWYRQAAGRGLQLLFYSVGIGQISSEVPQNLSASRPQDRQFILSSKKLLLSDSGFYLCAWSVGGPEAFFGQGTRLTVV.

The V gene is TRBV7-9, the J gene TRBJ2-1; 12 positions match TRBD1. The germline V gene has CDR1 SEHNR and CDR2 FQNEAQ (reference sequence). The CDR3 totals 15 residues. J was trimmed by 8 bases and V by 5 bases; bases with no gene match: 7. Written as DNA, the CDR3 is TGTGCCAGCAGCCAAGGTGGGACAGGGGGCCATGAGCAGTTCTTC. It yields the protein CASSQGGTGGHEQFF.

In its sample, this clone was seen once. The chain carries TRBV19 and TRBJ1-1; possibly TRBD1 for D (5 bases). In germline, CDR1 is LNHDA, CDR2 SQIVND (reference sequence). V lost 4 bases, J lost 0 bases, and 9 bases lay in between. The CDR3 has 14 residues. The CDR3: CASSTTEMNTEAFF. CDR3 DNA sequence: TGTGCCAGTAGTACGACAGAGATGAACACTGAAGCTTTCTTT.

The chain is built from TRBV15 and TRBJ1-3; D might be TRBD1 (6 bases). The CDR3 is 14 residues long. Trimming removed 1 base at V and 6 bases at J, with 10 bases between. CDR1 LNHNV and CDR2 YYDKDF come from the germline V gene (reference sequence). DNA of the CDR3: TGTGCCACCAGCAGAGCAGGGGAGACAAACACCATATATTTT. Translation gives CATSRAGETNTIYF.

The rearrangement links TRBV11-2 to TRBJ1-1; perhaps TRBD1 as D (5 bases). In germline, CDR1 is SGHAT, CDR2 FQNNGV. This CDR3 has 13 residues. Trimming took off 3 bases at V and 4 bases at J, with 9 bases between the two ends. CDR3 sequence reads: CASSFGTSTEAFF. The CDR3 region has the DNA TGTGCCAGCAGCTTCGGGACTAGCACTGAAGCTTTCTTT.

The chain couples TRBV15 to TRBJ2-2; D tentatively fits TRBD1 or TRBD2 (5 bases each). V lost 2 bases and J lost 0, with 16 bases in between. The length of the CDR3 is 18 residues. The V gene's germline CDR1 is LNHNV and CDR2 YYDKDF (reference sequence). The CDR3 sequence is CATSRWGLAGTNTGELFF. CDR3 DNA sequence: TGTGCCACCAGCAGATGGGGCCTAGCCGGAACGAACACCGGGGAGCTGTTTTTT.

The DNA of the CDR3 is TGTGCCAGCAGCCTCCAGGGGACTGGAAACACCATATATTTT. Its translation: CASSLQGTGNTIYF. This chain joins TRBV7-8 and TRBJ1-3; maybe TRBD1 (6 bases). Trimming left V 5 bases short and J 2 bases short, with 10 bases between. Germline V gene sequence: CDR1 SGHVS, CDR2 FQNEAQ. There are 14 residues in the CDR3.

The chain carries TRBV20-1 and TRBJ2-1; a possible D gene is TRBD2 (5 bases). The CDR3 has 11 amino acids. Trimming removed 3 bases from V and 13 bases from J, with 13 bases in between. Germline CDR1 reads DFQATT; CDR2 reads SNEGSKA (reference sequence). CDR3 residues: CSASRDSRQFF. The CDR3 DNA is TGCAGTGCTAGCCGGGATTCTCGTCAGTTCTTC.

Comment on this clone: A junction end diverges from the germline sequence, so it may reflect a read error. Other DNA sequences in the same sample also yield this CDR3. The genes are TRBV30 and TRBJ1-1; D gene unclear. The CDR3 consists of 11 residues. CDR1 and CDR2 (germline): GTSNPN, SVGIG (reference sequence). The CDR3 region has the DNA TGTGCCTGGAATGCTTTGTCTGCCGCTTTTTTT. Translating it yields CAWNALSAAFF.

This clone was detected only once. The sample carries other DNA sequences with the same CDR3. The CDR3 reads CASSVGGSSGANVLTF. The CDR3 DNA reads TGTGCCAGCAGCGTAGGCGGGAGCTCTGGGGCCAACGTCCTGACTTTC. This chain uses TRBV9 with TRBJ2-6; 7 nucleotides line up with TRBD2. Germline assignment: CDR1 SGDLS and CDR2 YYNGEE. The length of the CDR3 is 16 residues. V lost 0 bases and J lost 0; bases outside the gene matches: 0.

The J gene is TRBJ2-7, the V gene TRBV6-5; D remains ambiguous. The germline V and J ends were trimmed by 1 base and 0 bases, with 7 bases remaining between them. Germline CDR1 and CDR2: MNHEY and SVGAGI. The CDR3 runs to 14 residues. CDR3 amino acids: CASSYWDSSYEQYF. CDR3 DNA: TGTGCCAGCAGTTACTGGGATAGCTCCTACGAGCAGTACTTC.

The chain links TRBV10-3 to TRBJ2-7, with D tentatively TRBD1 (6 bases). This CDR3 contains 15 residues. Trimming stripped 3 bases from V and 0 bases from J, with 12 bases between. CDR1 ENHRY and CDR2 SYGVKD come from the germline V gene. The CDR3 DNA reads TGTGCCATCAGTGAAGAACGACAGGCCTCCTACGAGCAGTACTTC. Encoded protein: CAISEERQASYEQYF.

The chain uses TRBV7-2 and TRBJ2-3; D not certain. V lost 5 bases to trimming and J lost 4 bases, with 10 bases between them. The CDR3 consists of 13 residues. Germline V gene data show CDR1 as SGHTA and CDR2 as FQGNSA. The CDR3 region is CASSALGPDTQYF. In DNA, the CDR3 is TGTGCCAGCAGCGCCCTGGGCCCAGATACGCAGTATTTT.